Below are 4 T cell receptor beta chains sequenced from a single sample in a study of a mutant IDH1 vaccine in newly diagnosed glioma (dated by TCRdb to the early 2020s). Library construction relied on the immunoSEQ multiplex PCR assay. TCRdb mirrors the immuneACCESS table, restricted to in-frame sequences. Some clones are absent from its copies; in checked studies, under half trace to an unresolved V gene, and the reason for the others is unknown. The sample table contains some 30,000 clones; only one count was recorded for around 89% of them. The ten largest clones capture roughly 20% of the sample. The meaning of the sample's time point label: week 11, during vaccination. A 20-mer mutant IDH1 peptide at 300 micrograms in Montanide made up each vaccine dose, which was injected subcutaneously together with topical imiquimod. No antigen has been assigned to these receptors. The starting material was PBMCs, obtained from a glioma patient whose treatment included an IDH1 peptide vaccine. The receptors were sampled from a young man with glioma.

The chain is built from TRBV10-1 and TRBJ2-1; unclear D gene. The V and J ends lost 5 bases and 7 bases respectively, with 9 bases between them. This CDR3 region has 12 residues. Looked up from germline, CDR1 is WNHNN and CDR2 is SYGVQD (reference sequence). CDR3: CASSTVGNEQFF. DNA for the CDR3: TGCGCCAGCAGTACGGTAGGGAATGAGCAGTTCTTC.

This clone was detected once. The chain combines TRBV5-1 with TRBJ2-4; D gene ambiguous. V was clipped by 0 bases and J by 2 bases, with 9 bases between them. Germline V CDR1 and CDR2: SGHRS, YFSETQ. The CDR3 spans 15 residues. The CDR3, as DNA: TGCGCCAGCAGCTTGGACAGCCCGACCAAAAACATTCAGTACTTC. Translation gives CASSLDSPTKNIQYF.

The chain employs TRBV5-4 and TRBJ2-3; D remains unclear. The germline CDR1 and CDR2 sequences are SGHNT and YYREEE (reference sequence). The germline V and J ends were trimmed by 2 bases and 0 bases, with 7 bases remaining between them. This CDR3 contains 14 residues. CDR3 DNA sequence: TGTGCCAGCAGCTTCCTGGCGAGCACAGATACGCAGTATTTT. Protein product: CASSFLASTDTQYF.

The chain carries TRBV9 and TRBJ2-2, with a weak D call TRBD2 (6 bases). Looked up from germline, CDR1 is SGDLS and CDR2 is YYNGEE. The CDR3 spans 15 residues. V was trimmed by 4 bases and J by 7 bases, leaving 17 bases between them. The CDR3 DNA reads as TGTGCCAGCAGCTCTCTTTCCGGGAGAGGCGGGGAGCTGTTTTTT. It yields the protein CASSSLSGRGGELFF.